Listed below are T cell receptor beta chains from one sample, sequenced in a study of Graves' ophthalmopathy and Graves' hyperthyroidism. TCRdb analysed the multiplex PCR reads with MiXCR anew, one entry per CDR3 protein. Here the sample spans roughly 1.1 million distinct CDR3 sequences, about 36% being singletons. Sequenced sample: peripheral blood or thyroid tissue (not recorded which). These TCRs come from an adult man with Graves' hyperthyroidism. Each CDR3 is given with its conserved first and last residue. A D gene is named only where the DNA matches it firmly. Size values are once, few and many counts, or a class for expanded clones, and some rows have none.

D gene	V gene	CDR3 length	clone size	J gene	CDR3 DNA	CDR3 protein
NA	TRBV29-1	14	once	TRBJ2-5	TGCAGCGTTGATCGGAGATCGGACGGGGAGACCCAGTACTTC	CSVDRRSDGETQYF
NA	TRBV7-6	14	NA	TRBJ1-2	TGTGCCAGCAGCTTAGCGACCGGGAGGTTCGGCTACACCTTC	CASSLATGRFGYTF
NA	TRBV14	16	many	TRBJ1-3	TGTGCCAGCAGCCAGGGTAGGAGAAGATCTGGAAACACCATATATTTT	CASSQGRRRSGNTIYF
TRBD1	TRBV19	17	many	TRBJ2-5	TGTGCCAGTAGTATACGGGGGGACAGGGGGCGCCGAGAGACCCAGTACTTC	CASSIRGDRGRRETQYF
NA	TRBV11-3	14	NA	TRBJ2-6	TGTGCCAGCAGCTCGTGGCCTGGGGCCAACGTCCTGACTTTC	CASSSWPGANVLTF
NA	TRBV19	17	many	TRBJ2-7	TGTGCCAGTAGTATAGATCTATCTACAGGCAGCTCCTACGAGCAGTACTTC	CASSIDLSTGSSYEQYF
TRBD1	TRBV9	16	once	TRBJ1-3	TGTGCCAGCAGCGTAGCGGGACAGCTCTCTGGAAACACCATATATTTT	CASSVAGQLSGNTIYF
NA	TRBV9	14	NA	TRBJ1-1	TGTGCCAGCAGCCCTAGAGTGGTGAACACTGAAGCTTTCTTT	CASSPRVVNTEAFF
NA	TRBV29-1	12	NA	TRBJ2-7	TGCAGCGTTATGACAGGGAGGTTGGAGCAGTACTTC	CSVMTGRLEQYF
NA	TRBV7-9	18	NA	TRBJ1-5	TGTGCCAGCAGCCCCGGGAAGACAGGCCGAGGGAGCAATCAGCCCCAGCATTTT	CASSPGKTGRGSNQPQHF